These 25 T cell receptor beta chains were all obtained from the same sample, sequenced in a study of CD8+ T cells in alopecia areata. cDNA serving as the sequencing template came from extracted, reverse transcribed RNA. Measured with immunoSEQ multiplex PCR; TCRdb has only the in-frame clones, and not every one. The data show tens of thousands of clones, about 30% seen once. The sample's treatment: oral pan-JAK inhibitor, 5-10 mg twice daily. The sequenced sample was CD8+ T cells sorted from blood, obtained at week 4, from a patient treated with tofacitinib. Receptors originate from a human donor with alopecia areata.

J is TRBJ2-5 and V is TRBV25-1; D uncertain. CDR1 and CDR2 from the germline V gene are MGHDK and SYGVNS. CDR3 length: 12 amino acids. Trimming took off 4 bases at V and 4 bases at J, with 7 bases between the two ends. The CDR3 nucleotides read TGTGCCAGCAGTGCACGAGGAGAGACCCAGTACTTC. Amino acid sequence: CASSARGETQYF.

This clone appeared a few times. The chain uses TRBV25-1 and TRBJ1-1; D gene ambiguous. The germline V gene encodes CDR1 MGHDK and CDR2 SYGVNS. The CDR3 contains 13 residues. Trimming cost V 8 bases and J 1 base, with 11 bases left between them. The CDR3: CASDPGGNTEAFF. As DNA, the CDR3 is TGTGCCAGCGACCCCGGAGGGAACACTGAAGCTTTCTTT.

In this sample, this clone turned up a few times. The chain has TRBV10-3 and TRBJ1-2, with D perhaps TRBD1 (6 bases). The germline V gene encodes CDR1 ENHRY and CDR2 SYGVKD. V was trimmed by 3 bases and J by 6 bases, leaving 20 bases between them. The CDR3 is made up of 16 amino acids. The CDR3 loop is CAISDLSRDNLNGYTF. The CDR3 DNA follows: TGTGCCATCAGTGACCTTTCCAGGGACAACTTGAATGGCTACACCTTC.

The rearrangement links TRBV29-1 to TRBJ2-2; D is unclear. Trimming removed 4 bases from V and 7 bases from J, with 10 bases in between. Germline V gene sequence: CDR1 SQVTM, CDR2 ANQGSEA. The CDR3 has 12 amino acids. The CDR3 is CSVGLTGGELFF. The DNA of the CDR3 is TGCAGCGTTGGCCTGACCGGCGGGGAGCTGTTTTTT.

CDR3 in DNA: TGTGCCTGGAATGGCCTAGCGGGAGACCGCCGGACCCAGTACTTC. It encodes CAWNGLAGDRRTQYF. The genes are TRBV30 and TRBJ2-5; 10 bases are a match to TRBD2. The CDR3 runs 15 residues. Germline assignment: CDR1 GTSNPN and CDR2 SVGIG (reference sequence). J was trimmed by 7 bases and V by 4 bases; bases with no gene match: 12.

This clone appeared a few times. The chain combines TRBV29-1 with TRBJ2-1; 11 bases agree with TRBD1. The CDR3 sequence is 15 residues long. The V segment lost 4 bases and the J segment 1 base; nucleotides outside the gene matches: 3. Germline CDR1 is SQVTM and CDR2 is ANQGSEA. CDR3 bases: TGCAGCGTTGCCGGGACAGGGGGGTCCTACAATGAGCAGTTCTTC. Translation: CSVAGTGGSYNEQFF.

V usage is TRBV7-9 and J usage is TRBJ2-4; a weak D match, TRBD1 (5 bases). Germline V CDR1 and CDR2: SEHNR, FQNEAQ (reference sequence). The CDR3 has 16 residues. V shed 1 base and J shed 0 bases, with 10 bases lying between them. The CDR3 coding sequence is TGTGCCAGCAGCTTAGGGGGCGGCGAAGCCAAAAACATTCAGTACTTC. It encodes CASSLGGGEAKNIQYF. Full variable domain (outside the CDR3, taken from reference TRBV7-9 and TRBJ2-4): DTGVSQNPRHKITKRGQNVTFRCDPISEHNRLYWYRQTLGQGPEFLTYFQNEAQLEKSRLLSDRFSAERPKGSFSTLEIQRTEQGDSAMYLCASSLGGGEAKNIQYFGAGTRLSVL.

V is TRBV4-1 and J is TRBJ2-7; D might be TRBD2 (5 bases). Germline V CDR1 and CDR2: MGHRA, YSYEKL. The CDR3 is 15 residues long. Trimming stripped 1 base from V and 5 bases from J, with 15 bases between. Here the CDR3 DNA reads TGCGCCAGCAGCCAAGTCCTCGGAGGTACCGACGAGCAGTACTTC. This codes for CASSQVLGGTDEQYF.

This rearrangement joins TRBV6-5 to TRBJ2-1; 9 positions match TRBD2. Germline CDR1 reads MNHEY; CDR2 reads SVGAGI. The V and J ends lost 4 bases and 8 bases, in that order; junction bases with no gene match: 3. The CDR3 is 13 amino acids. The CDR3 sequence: CASSLAGEDEQFF. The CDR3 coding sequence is TGTGCCAGCAGTTTAGCGGGAGAAGATGAGCAGTTCTTC.

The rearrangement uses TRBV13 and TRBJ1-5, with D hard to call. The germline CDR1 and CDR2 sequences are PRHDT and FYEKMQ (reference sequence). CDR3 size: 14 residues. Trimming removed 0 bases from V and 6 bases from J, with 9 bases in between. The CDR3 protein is CASSLGPLAQPQHF. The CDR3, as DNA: TGTGCCAGCAGCTTAGGCCCCTTGGCTCAGCCCCAGCATTTT.

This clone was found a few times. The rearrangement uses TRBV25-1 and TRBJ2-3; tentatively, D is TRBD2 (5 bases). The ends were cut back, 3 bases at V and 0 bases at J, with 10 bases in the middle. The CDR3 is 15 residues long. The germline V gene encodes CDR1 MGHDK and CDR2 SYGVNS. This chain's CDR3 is CASSERVASTDTQYF. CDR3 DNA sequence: TGTGCCAGCAGTGAGAGGGTAGCTAGCACAGATACGCAGTATTTT.

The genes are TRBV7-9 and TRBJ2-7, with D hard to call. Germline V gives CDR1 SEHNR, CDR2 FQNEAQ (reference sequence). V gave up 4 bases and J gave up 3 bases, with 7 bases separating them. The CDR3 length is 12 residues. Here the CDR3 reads CASSSNYYEQYF. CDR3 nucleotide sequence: TGTGCCAGCAGCTCGAACTACTACGAGCAGTACTTC.

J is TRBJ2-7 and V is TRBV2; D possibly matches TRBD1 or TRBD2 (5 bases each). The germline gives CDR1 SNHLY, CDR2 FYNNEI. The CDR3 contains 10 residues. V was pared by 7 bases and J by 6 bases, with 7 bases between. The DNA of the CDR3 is TGTGCCAGCATGGGGGTCGAGCAGTACTTC. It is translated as CASMGVEQYF.

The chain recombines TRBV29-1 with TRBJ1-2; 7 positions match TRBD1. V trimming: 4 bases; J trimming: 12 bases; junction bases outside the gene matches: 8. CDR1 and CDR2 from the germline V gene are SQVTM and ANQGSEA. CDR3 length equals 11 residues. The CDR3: CSVVDRAGDTF. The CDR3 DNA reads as TGCAGCGTTGTAGACAGGGCAGGTGACACCTTC.

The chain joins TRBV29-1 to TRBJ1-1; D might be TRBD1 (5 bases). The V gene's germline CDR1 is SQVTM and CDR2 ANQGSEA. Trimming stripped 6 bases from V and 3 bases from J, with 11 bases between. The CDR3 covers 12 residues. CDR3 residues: CSVHTGDTEAFF. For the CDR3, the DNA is TGCAGCGTGCACACGGGGGACACTGAAGCTTTCTTT.

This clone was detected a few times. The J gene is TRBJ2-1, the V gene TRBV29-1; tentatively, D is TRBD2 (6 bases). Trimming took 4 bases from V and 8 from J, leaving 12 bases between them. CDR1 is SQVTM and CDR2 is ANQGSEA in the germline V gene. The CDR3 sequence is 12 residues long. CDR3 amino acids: CSVAPSGDEQFF. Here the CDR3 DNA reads TGCAGCGTTGCTCCCTCGGGGGATGAGCAGTTCTTC.

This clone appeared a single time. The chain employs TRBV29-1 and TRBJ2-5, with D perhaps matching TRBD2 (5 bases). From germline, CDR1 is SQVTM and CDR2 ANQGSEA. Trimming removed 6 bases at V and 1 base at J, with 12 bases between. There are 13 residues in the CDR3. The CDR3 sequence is CSVRLGSQETQYF. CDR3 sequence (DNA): TGCAGCGTCAGATTGGGGAGCCAAGAGACCCAGTACTTC.

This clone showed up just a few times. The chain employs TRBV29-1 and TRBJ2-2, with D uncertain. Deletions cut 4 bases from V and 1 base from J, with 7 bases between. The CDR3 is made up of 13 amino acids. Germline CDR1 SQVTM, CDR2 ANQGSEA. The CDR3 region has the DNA TGCAGCGTTGTAGTTCTGAACACCGGGGAGCTGTTTTTT. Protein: CSVVVLNTGELFF.

CDR3 loop: CASSFRSAPPYNEQFF. The DNA of the CDR3 is TGTGCCAGCAGCTTTCGGAGTGCTCCCCCTTACAATGAGCAGTTCTTC. V and J are TRBV7-3 and TRBJ2-1, with unresolved D. CDR3 size: 16 residues. Germline CDR1 reads SGHTA; CDR2 reads FQGTGA. Deletions cut 3 bases from V and 4 bases from J, with 16 bases between.

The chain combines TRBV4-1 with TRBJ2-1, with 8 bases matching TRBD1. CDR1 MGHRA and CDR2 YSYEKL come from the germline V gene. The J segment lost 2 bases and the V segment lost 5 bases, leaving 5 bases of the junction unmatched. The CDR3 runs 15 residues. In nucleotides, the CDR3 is TGCGCCAGCAGCGGACAGGGCGATGCCTACAATGAGCAGTTCTTC. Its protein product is CASSGQGDAYNEQFF.

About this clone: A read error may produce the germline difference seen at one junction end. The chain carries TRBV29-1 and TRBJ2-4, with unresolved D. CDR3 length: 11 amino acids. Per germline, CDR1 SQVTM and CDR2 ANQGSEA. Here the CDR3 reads CSVEIRNVQYF. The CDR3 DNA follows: TGCAGCGTTGAGATACGAAACGTTCAGTACTTC. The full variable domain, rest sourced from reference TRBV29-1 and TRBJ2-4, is SAVISQKPSRDICQRGTSLTIQCQVDSQVTMMFWYRQQPGQSLTLIATANQGSEATYESGFVIDKFPISRPNLTFSTLTVSNMSPEDSSIYLCSVEIRNVQYFGAGTRLSVL.

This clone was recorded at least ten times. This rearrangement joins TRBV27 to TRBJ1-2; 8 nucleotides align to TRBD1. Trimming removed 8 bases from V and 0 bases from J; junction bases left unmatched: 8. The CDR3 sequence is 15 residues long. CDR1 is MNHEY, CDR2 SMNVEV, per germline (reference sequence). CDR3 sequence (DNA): TGTGCCAGCTTCGGGACAGGTCCGTCTAACTATGGCTACACCTTC. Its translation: CASFGTGPSNYGYTF.

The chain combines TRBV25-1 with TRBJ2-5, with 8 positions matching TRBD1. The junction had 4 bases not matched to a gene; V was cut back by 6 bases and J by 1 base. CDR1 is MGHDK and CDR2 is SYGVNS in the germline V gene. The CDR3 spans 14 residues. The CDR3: CASSRQGRQETQYF. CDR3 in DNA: TGTGCCAGCAGCAGACAGGGGCGCCAAGAGACCCAGTACTTC.

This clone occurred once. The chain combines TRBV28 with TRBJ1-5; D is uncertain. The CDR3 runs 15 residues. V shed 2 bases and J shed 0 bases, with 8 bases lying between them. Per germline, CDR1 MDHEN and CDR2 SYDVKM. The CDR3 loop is CASSLTRISNQPQHF. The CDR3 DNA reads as TGTGCCAGCAGTTTAACGAGGATTAGCAATCAGCCCCAGCATTTT.

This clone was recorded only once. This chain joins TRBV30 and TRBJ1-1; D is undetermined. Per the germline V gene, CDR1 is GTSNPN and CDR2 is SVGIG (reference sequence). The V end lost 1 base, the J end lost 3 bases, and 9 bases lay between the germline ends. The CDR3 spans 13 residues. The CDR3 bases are TGTGCCTGGAGTGATCGAGGTCACACTGAAGCTTTCTTT. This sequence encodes CAWSDRGHTEAFF.